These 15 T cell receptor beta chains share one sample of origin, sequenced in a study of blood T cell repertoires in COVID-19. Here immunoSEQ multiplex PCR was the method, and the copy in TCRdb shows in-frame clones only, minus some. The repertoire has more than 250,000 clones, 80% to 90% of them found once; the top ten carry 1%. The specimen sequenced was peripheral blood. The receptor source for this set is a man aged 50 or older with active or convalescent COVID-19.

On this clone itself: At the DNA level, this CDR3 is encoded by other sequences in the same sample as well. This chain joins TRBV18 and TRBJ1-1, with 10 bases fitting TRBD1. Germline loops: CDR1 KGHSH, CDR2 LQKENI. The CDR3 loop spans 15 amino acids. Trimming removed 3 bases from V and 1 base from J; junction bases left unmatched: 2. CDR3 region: CASSPGQGGNTEAFF. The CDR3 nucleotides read TGTGCCAGCTCACCCGGACAGGGGGGGAACACTGAAGCTTTCTTT. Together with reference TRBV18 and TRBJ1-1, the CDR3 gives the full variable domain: NAGVMQNPRHLVRRRGQEARLRCSPMKGHSHVYWYRQLPEEGLKFMVYLQKENIIDESGMPKERFSAEFPKEGPSILRIQQVVRGDSAAYFCASSPGQGGNTEAFFGQGTRLTVV.

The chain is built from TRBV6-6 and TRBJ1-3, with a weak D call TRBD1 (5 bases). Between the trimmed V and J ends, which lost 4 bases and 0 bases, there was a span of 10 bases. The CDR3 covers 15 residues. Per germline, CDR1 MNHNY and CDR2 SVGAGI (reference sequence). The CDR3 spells CASSLQAPSGNTIYF. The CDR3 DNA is TGTGCCAGCAGTTTACAGGCCCCCTCTGGAAACACCATATATTTT.

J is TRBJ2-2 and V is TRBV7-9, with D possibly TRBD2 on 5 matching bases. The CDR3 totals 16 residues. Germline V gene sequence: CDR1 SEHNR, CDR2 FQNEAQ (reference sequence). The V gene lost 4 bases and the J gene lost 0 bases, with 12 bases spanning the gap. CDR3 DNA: TGTGCCAGCAGCTCATCCCCGGGGACGAACACCGGGGAGCTGTTTTTT. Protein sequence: CASSSSPGTNTGELFF.

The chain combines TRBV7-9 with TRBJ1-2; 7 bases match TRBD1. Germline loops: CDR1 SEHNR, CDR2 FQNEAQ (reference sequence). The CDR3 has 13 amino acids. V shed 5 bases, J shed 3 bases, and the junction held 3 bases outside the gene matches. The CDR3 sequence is CASSTGTDYGYTF. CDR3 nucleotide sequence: TGTGCCAGCAGCACTGGGACAGACTATGGCTACACCTTC.

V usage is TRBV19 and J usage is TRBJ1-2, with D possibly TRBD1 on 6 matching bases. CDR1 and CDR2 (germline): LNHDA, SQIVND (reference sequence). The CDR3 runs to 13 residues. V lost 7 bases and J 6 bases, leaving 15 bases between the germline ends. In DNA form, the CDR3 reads TGTGCCAGTAACCCCCGACAGGACGATGGCTACACCTTC. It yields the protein CASNPRQDDGYTF. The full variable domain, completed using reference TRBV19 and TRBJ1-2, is DGGITQSPKYLFRKEGQNVTLSCEQNLNHDAMYWYRQDPGQGLRLIYYSQIVNDFQKGDIAEGYSVSREKKESFPLTVTSAQKNPTAFYLCASNPRQDDGYTFGSGTRLTVV.

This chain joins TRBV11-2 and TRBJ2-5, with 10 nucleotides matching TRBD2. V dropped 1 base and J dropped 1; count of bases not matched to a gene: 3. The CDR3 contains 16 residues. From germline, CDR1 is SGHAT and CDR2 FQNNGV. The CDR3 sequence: CASSLASGGFQETQYF. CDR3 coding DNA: TGTGCCAGCAGCTTAGCTAGCGGGGGATTCCAAGAGACCCAGTACTTC.

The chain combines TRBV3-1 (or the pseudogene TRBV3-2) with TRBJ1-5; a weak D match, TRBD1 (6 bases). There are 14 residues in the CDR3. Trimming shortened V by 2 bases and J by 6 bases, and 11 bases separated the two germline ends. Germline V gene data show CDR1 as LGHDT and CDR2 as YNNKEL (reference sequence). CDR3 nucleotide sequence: TGTGCCAGCAGCCAAAACAGGGTTAGTCAGCCCCAGCATTTT. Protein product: CASSQNRVSQPQHF.

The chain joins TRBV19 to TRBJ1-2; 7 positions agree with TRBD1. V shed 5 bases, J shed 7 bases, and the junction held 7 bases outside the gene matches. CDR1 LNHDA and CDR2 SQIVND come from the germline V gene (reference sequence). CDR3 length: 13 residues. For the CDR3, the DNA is TGTGCCAGTAGTCCCGGGACAGAGGTTGGCTACACCTTC. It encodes CASSPGTEVGYTF.

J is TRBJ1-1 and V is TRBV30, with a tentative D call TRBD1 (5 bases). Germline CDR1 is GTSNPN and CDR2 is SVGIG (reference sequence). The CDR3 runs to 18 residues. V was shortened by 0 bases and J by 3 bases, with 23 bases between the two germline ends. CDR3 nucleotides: TGTGCCTGGAGTGTATTGGGTAGGCGGGGCAGATTAGACACTGAAGCTTTCTTT. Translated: CAWSVLGRRGRLDTEAFF.

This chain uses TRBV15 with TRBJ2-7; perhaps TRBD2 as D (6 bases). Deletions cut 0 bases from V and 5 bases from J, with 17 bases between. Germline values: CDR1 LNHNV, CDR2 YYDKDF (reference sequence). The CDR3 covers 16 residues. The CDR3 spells CATSRDRRRGIDEQYF. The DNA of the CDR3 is TGTGCCACCAGCAGAGATCGTCGACGGGGGATCGACGAGCAGTACTTC.

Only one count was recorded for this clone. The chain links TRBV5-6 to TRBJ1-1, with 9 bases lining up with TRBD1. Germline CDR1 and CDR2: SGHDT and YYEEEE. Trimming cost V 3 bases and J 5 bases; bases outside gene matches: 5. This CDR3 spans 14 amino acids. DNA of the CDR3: TGTGCCAGCAGCTGGACAGGGGCTGGGACTGAAGCTTTCTTT. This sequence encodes CASSWTGAGTEAFF.

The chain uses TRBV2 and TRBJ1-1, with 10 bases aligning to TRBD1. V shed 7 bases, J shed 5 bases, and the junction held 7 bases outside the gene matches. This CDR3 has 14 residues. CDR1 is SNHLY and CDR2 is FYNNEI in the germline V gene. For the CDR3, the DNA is TGTGCCAGCACTGGGACAGGGGCTTGGACTGAAGCTTTCTTT. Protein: CASTGTGAWTEAFF. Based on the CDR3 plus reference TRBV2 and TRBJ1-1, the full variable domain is EPEVTQTPSHQVTQMGQEVILRCVPISNHLYFYWYRQILGQKVEFLVSFYNNEISEKSEIFDDQFSVERPDGSNFTLKIRSTKLEDSAMYFCASTGTGAWTEAFFGQGTRLTVV.

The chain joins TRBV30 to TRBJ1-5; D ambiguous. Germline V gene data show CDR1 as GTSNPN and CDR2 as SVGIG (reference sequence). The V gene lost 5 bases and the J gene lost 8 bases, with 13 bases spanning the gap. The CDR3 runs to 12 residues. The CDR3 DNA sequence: TGTGCCTGGGATGCGGAGAGGAAGCCCCAGCATTTT. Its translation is CAWDAERKPQHF.

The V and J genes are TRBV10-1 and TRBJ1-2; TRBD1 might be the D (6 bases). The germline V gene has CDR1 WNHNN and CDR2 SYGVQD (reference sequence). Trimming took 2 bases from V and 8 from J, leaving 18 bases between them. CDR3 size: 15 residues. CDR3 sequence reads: CASSETRQALGGYTF. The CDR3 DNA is TGCGCCAGCAGTGAGACCCGACAGGCTCTGGGCGGCTACACCTTC.

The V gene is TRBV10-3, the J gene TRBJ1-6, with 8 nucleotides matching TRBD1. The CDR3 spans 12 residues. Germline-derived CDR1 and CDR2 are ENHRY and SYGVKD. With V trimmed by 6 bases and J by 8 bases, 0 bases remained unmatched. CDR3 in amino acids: CAIRQGDSPLHF. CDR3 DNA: TGTGCCATCAGACAGGGGGATTCACCCCTCCACTTT.